A selection of T cell receptor beta chains follows, all from one sample in a study of T cell clonotyping in hematopoietic cell transplantation. The repertoire was sequenced with immunoSEQ multiplex PCR; TCRdb's copy has only in-frame clones and lacks some. The sample holds 65,000 to 75,000 clones; 94% are singletons and the top ten take roughly 1.7%. The sequenced material came from peripheral blood mononuclear cells. All receptors derive from a man between 50 and 59 years old in good health. Some clones in this sample may be carry-over from other donors' samples. The CDR3 runs from the conserved cysteine through the conserved F or W. Each record gives: D gene, J gene, V gene, clone size, CDR3 DNA, CDR3 protein. A D gene is named only where the DNA matches it firmly. Only some rows state a clone size, as once, few, many or a class for expanded clones.

D: TRBD1
J: TRBJ1-2
V: TRBV19
size: NA
DNA: TGTGCCAGTAGTACTGAACCGGGACAGATCTATGGCTACACCTTC
CDR3: CASSTEPGQIYGYTF

D: NA
J: TRBJ2-1
V: TRBV9
size: NA
DNA: TGTGCCAGCAGCCTAGGCGGAGCGATGTACAATGAGCAGTTCTTC
CDR3: CASSLGGAMYNEQFF

D: NA
J: TRBJ1-2
V: TRBV5-6
size: NA
DNA: TGTGCCAGCAGCCCCGACGGGAGGGGTGGCTACACCTTC
CDR3: CASSPDGRGGYTF

D: TRBD1
J: TRBJ2-2
V: TRBV5-1
size: NA
DNA: TGCGCCAGCAGCTTGGCCGGGACAGGGGGCGCGGGCACCGGGGAGCTGTTTTTT
CDR3: CASSLAGTGGAGTGELFF

D: NA
J: TRBJ2-3
V: TRBV9
size: once
DNA: TGTGCCAGCAGCGTAGGACAATCAGACACAGATACGCAGTATTTT
CDR3: CASSVGQSDTDTQYF

D: NA
J: TRBJ1-4
V: TRBV4-2
size: NA
DNA: TGTGCCAGCAGCCAAGATCACCCGGGAAAGGAAAAACTGTTTTTT
CDR3: CASSQDHPGKEKLFF

D: TRBD1
J: TRBJ1-2
V: TRBV5-1
size: NA
DNA: TGCGCCAGCAGTTTTGGGACAGCTTATGGCTACACCTTC
CDR3: CASSFGTAYGYTF

D: NA
J: TRBJ1-4
V: TRBV5-4
size: NA
DNA: TGTGCCAGCAGCTTGGGTGGCAGGTCAGGGAATGAAAAACTGTTTTTT
CDR3: CASSLGGRSGNEKLFF

D: NA
J: TRBJ1-5
V: TRBV28
size: NA
DNA: TGTGCCAGCAGAGGACAGAACAATCAGCCCCAGCATTTT
CDR3: CASRGQNNQPQHF

D: TRBD1
J: TRBJ1-5
V: TRBV5-6
size: NA
DNA: TGTGCCAGCAGCTTTTCGCCAGGGGGAGTCGTGGGCAATCAGCCCCAGCATTTT
CDR3: CASSFSPGGVVGNQPQHF

D: TRBD1
J: TRBJ1-1
V: TRBV6-1
size: NA
DNA: TGTGCCAGCAGTGAAAGAAGGGGGCGTATTGAAGCTTTCTTT
CDR3: CASSERRGRIEAFF

D: NA
J: TRBJ2-7
V: TRBV2
size: NA
DNA: TGTGCCAGCAGTGAATGGGGGGCCGCCTACGAGCAGTACTTC
CDR3: CASSEWGAAYEQYF

D: NA
J: TRBJ1-2
V: TRBV5-6
size: NA
DNA: TGTGCCAGCAGCCCCCGGGGACTTTCTAACTATGGCTACACCTTC
CDR3: CASSPRGLSNYGYTF

D: TRBD2
J: TRBJ2-1
V: TRBV9
size: NA
DNA: TGTGCCAGCAGCGTCAGTCCGGGGACTAGCCATGAGCAGTTCTTC
CDR3: CASSVSPGTSHEQFF

D: NA
J: TRBJ1-1
V: TRBV4-3
size: NA
DNA: TGCGCCAGCAGCCCTAACTTGGGGCACACTGAAGCTTTCTTT
CDR3: CASSPNLGHTEAFF

D: TRBD2
J: TRBJ2-7
V: TRBV7-9
size: NA
DNA: TGTGCCAGCAGCTTAACTAGCGGGAGGGCCTACGAGCAGTACTTC
CDR3: CASSLTSGRAYEQYF

D: NA
J: TRBJ1-6
V: TRBV2
size: NA
DNA: TGTGCCAGCCGGACAGACAATTCACCCCTCCACTTT
CDR3: CASRTDNSPLHF

D: NA
J: TRBJ1-5
V: TRBV28
size: NA
DNA: TGTGCCAGCAGTTTGGCCGGGACCCCGAAGGGCCAGCCCCAGCATTTT
CDR3: CASSLAGTPKGQPQHF

D: NA
J: TRBJ1-5
V: TRBV5-6
size: NA
DNA: TGTGCCAGCAGCCCACAGGGTAATGGCGATCAGCCCCAGCATTTT
CDR3: CASSPQGNGDQPQHF

D: NA
J: TRBJ1-1
V: TRBV5-1
size: NA
DNA: TGCGCCAGCTCCGGGGGTGGGGTCGTCACTGAAGCTTTCTTT
CDR3: CASSGGGVVTEAFF

D: NA
J: TRBJ2-2
V: TRBV4-1
size: NA
DNA: TGCGCCAGCAGCCAAGGCATCAACACCGGGGAGCTGTTTTTT
CDR3: CASSQGINTGELFF

D: NA
J: TRBJ1-4
V: TRBV28
size: NA
DNA: TGTGCCAGCAGCTGGGGCTCGGGTAATATCGCAACTAATGAAAAACTGTTTTTT
CDR3: CASSWGSGNIATNEKLFF